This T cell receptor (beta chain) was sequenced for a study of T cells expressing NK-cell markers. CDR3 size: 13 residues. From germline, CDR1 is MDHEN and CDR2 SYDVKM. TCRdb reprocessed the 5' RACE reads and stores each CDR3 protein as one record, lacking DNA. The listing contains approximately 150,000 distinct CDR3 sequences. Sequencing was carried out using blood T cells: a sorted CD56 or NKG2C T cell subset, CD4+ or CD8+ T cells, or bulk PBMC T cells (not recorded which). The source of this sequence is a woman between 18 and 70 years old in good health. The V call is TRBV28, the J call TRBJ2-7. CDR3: CASRRLDSYEQYF.